This TCR beta chain stems from a study of ipilimumab plus nivolumab after autologous stem cell transplantation. Study information: Median doses per patient: about 5 ipilimumab, about 8 nivolumab. Whole-study findings and limits: Per the authors, repertoire, Treg and microbiota data justify further study.

The CDR3 totals 11 residues. Trimming left V 6 bases short and J 9 bases short, with 10 bases between. CDR1 SGHDT and CDR2 YYEEEE come from the germline V gene. The data were produced by immunoSEQ multiplex PCR, yet TCRdb's version contains in-frame clones alone and is incomplete. The repertoire holds around 15,000 clones, with around 80% as singletons. With respect to this clone: What it binds is not known.

The sequence came from a male donor with diffuse large B-cell lymphoma. Sample: PBMCs, taken in a trial of ipilimumab plus nivolumab as post-transplant consolidation. V and J are TRBV5-6 and TRBJ2-1, with a tentative D call TRBD2 (6 bases). CDR3 residues: CASTFGGEQFF. CDR3 coding DNA: TGTGCCAGCACCTTCGGGGGTGAGCAGTTCTTC. Together with reference TRBV5-6 and TRBJ2-1, the CDR3 gives the full variable domain: DAGVTQSPTHLIKTRGQQVTLRCSPKSGHDTVSWYQQALGQGPQFIFQYYEEEERQRGNFPDRFSGHQFPNYSSELNVNALLLGDSALYLCASTFGGEQFFGPGTRLTVL.